A single sample is the source of the 29 T cell receptor beta chains below, sequenced in a study of Ad26.COV2.S vaccination and SARS-CoV-2 variants. Treatment defined: some 20 received Ad26.COV2.S at low or high dose, single or two shots; roughly five received placebo; per-sample allocation not given. Sampling occurred on day 63 after the first vaccine or placebo injection. Sequencing was performed with immunoSEQ multiplex PCR; in TCRdb, only in-frame clones are kept and a portion is missing. This sample has roughly 700,000 clones, with around 92% found just once. The sample in question was peripheral blood, obtained in a trial of Ad26.COV2.S vaccine versus placebo. The receptors come from a person between 18 and 59 years old who received the Ad26.COV2.S COVID-19 vaccine or a placebo.

The chain joins TRBV12-5 to TRBJ1-1; 10 bases align to TRBD1. Germline values: CDR1 LGHNT, CDR2 FRNRAP. The CDR3 consists of 16 residues. Losses at the gene ends were 6 bases for V and 0 bases for J; bases not matched to a gene: 7. The CDR3 region has the DNA TGTGCTAGTGGCTCGGGACAGGGGATCGTGAACACTGAAGCTTTCTTT. Protein product: CASGSGQGIVNTEAFF.

The chain is built from TRBV24-1 and TRBJ1-5, with D maybe TRBD1 (5 bases). With 2 bases removed from V and 5 bases from J, the gap between germline ends came to 9 bases. This CDR3 has 14 residues. CDR1 is KGHDR and CDR2 is SFDVKD in the germline V gene. The CDR3 sequence is CATSDSGHDQPQHF. The CDR3 DNA follows: TGTGCCACCAGTGATTCGGGGCACGATCAGCCCCAGCATTTT.

This clone appeared a few times. The chain has TRBV2 and TRBJ2-7; no definite D call. Germline V gene data show CDR1 as SNHLY and CDR2 as FYNNEI. Trimming stripped 4 bases from V and 6 bases from J, with 4 bases between. The length of the CDR3 is 10 residues. This CDR3 is CASSGSEQYF. CDR3 nucleotides: TGTGCCAGCAGTGGAAGCGAGCAGTACTTC.

About this clone itself: Relative to the germline gene, one junction end is altered; a read error may explain this. V gene TRBV7-7 combines with J gene TRBJ2-1; D is unclear. CDR3 size: 15 residues. Germline values: CDR1 SSHAT, CDR2 FNYEAQ (reference sequence). CDR3 in DNA: TGTGCTAGCAGCTTAAGTCCAAGCTCCTACAATGAGCAGTTCTTC. Translated: CASSLSPSSYNEQFF.

V usage is TRBV10-3 and J usage is TRBJ2-2; 9 bases map to TRBD1. V shed 8 bases, J shed 5 bases, and the junction held 6 bases outside the gene matches. The CDR3 contains 14 residues. Germline lookup yields CDR1 ENHRY and CDR2 SYGVKD. CDR3: CAIGDRDGTGELFF. CDR3 coding DNA: TGTGCCATCGGGGACAGGGATGGGACCGGGGAGCTGTTTTTT.

The genes are TRBV7-3 and TRBJ1-2, with D uncertain. Germline V gives CDR1 SGHTA, CDR2 FQGTGA. V lost 4 bases and J lost 4, with 10 bases in between. CDR3 length: 13 residues. The CDR3 nucleotides read TGTGCCAGCAGCTCCGGGGTGGGCTATGGCTACACCTTC. This codes for CASSSGVGYGYTF.

The chain recombines TRBV10-1 with TRBJ1-1; possible D gene TRBD1, 5 bases. The CDR3 totals 13 residues. From germline, CDR1 is WNHNN and CDR2 SYGVQD (reference sequence). V lost 7 bases, J lost 3 bases, and 12 bases lay in between. The CDR3 DNA reads as TGCGCCAGCAAACGGCAGGGTGACACTGAAGCTTTCTTT. Translation: CASKRQGDTEAFF.

The genes are TRBV4-3 and TRBJ2-3; D perhaps matches TRBD2 (5 bases). Germline V CDR1 and CDR2: LGHNA, YSLEER. CDR3 length: 17 residues. Trimming removed 2 bases from V and 4 bases from J, with 19 bases in between. The CDR3 here is CASSQITGASRADTQYF. CDR3 DNA: TGCGCCAGCAGCCAAATCACCGGTGCTAGCCGGGCAGATACGCAGTATTTT.

The gene calls are TRBV5-6 and TRBJ1-1, with D possibly matching TRBD1 (6 bases). Germline-derived CDR1 and CDR2 are SGHDT and YYEEEE. The V end was cut by 5 bases, the J end by 5 bases, with 13 bases between. The CDR3 loop spans 13 amino acids. CDR3 loop: CASRRGVWTEAFF. In DNA, the CDR3 is TGTGCCAGCAGAAGGGGGGTGTGGACTGAAGCTTTCTTT.

The chain is built from TRBV19 and TRBJ1-1; possibly TRBD1 for D (5 bases). Deletions cut 4 bases from V and 2 bases from J, with 11 bases between. The CDR3 covers 14 residues. Germline V gene sequence: CDR1 LNHDA, CDR2 SQIVND (reference sequence). The chain's CDR3 is CASSTRTLNTEAFF. For the CDR3, the DNA is TGTGCCAGTAGTACCAGGACACTTAACACTGAAGCTTTCTTT.

The genes are TRBV6-1 and TRBJ2-2; 13 bases align to TRBD2. Looked up from germline, CDR1 is MNHNS and CDR2 is SASEGT. V shed 6 bases, J shed 5 bases, and the junction held 6 bases outside the gene matches. This CDR3 has 16 amino acids. CDR3 sequence reads: CASRELAGGRTGELFF. CDR3 DNA: TGTGCCAGCAGGGAACTAGCGGGGGGGCGGACCGGGGAGCTGTTTTTT.

This clone showed up many times. The V and J genes are TRBV4-1 and TRBJ2-1, with 9 nucleotides matching TRBD2. This CDR3 is built from 16 residues. The germline CDR1 and CDR2 sequences are MGHRA and YSYEKL. V was clipped by 3 bases and J by 7 bases; unmatched bases: 10. Here the CDR3 DNA reads TGCGCCAGCAGCCATTTCGAGGGGACTAGCAGGAATGAGCAGTTCTTC. It codes for CASSHFEGTSRNEQFF.

The genes are TRBV11-3 and TRBJ2-7, with TRBD1 matching 8 bases. V trimming: 3 bases; J trimming: 3 bases; junction bases outside the gene matches: 1. There are 13 residues in the CDR3. The germline gives CDR1 SGHNT, CDR2 YENEEA. The CDR3 DNA sequence: TGTGCCAGCAGCTTTGGACAGGGCTACGAGCAGTACTTC. Its translation is CASSFGQGYEQYF.

The chain combines TRBV19 with TRBJ2-4, with 8 bases lining up with TRBD2. Germline V CDR1 and CDR2: LNHDA, SQIVND (reference sequence). V trimming: 3 bases; J trimming: 3 bases; junction bases outside the gene matches: 7. The CDR3 runs to 16 residues. The CDR3 sequence: CASSMKSGLDKNIQYF. The CDR3 region has the DNA TGTGCCAGTAGTATGAAATCGGGACTAGACAAAAACATTCAGTACTTC.

The chain joins TRBV24-1 to TRBJ2-3; D unclear. This CDR3 is 14 amino acids long. Germline values: CDR1 KGHDR, CDR2 SFDVKD. V dropped 6 bases and J dropped 5 bases, with 14 bases sitting between them. The CDR3, as DNA: TGTGCCACCAGTACATGGGCCCTTGGAGATACGCAGTATTTT. The encoded protein is CATSTWALGDTQYF.

This chain uses TRBV10-3 with TRBJ2-1; D is undetermined. The length of the CDR3 is 16 residues. The V gene's germline CDR1 is ENHRY and CDR2 SYGVKD. Deletions cut 2 bases from V and 0 bases from J, with 11 bases between. DNA for the CDR3: TGTGCCATCAGTGAGGGTCTGTTAAGCTCCTACAATGAGCAGTTCTTC. This codes for CAISEGLLSSYNEQFF.

J is TRBJ2-1 and V is TRBV6-5; possible D gene TRBD1, 6 bases. The V end lost 5 bases, the J end lost 10 bases, and 18 bases lay between the germline ends. Germline V gene lookup returns CDR1 MNHEY and CDR2 SVGAGI. The CDR3 loop spans 14 amino acids. CDR3 DNA sequence: TGTGCCAGCAGTCCCCCGGCCAGGGGCGGGGAGCAGTTCTTC. Residues: CASSPPARGGEQFF.

The chain links TRBV9 to TRBJ1-3; D is possibly TRBD1 (5 bases). Trimming left V 0 bases short and J 4 bases short, with 8 bases between. CDR1 SGDLS and CDR2 YYNGEE come from the germline V gene. This CDR3 has 14 amino acids. The CDR3 bases are TGTGCCAGCAGCGTAGGGGCAGGGGGAAACACCATATATTTT. This codes for CASSVGAGGNTIYF. Drawing the rest from reference TRBV9 and TRBJ1-3, the complete variable domain is DSGVTQTPKHLITATGQRVTLRCSPRSGDLSVYWYQQSLDQGLQFLIQYYNGEERAKGNILERFSAQQFPDLHSELNLSSLELGDSALYFCASSVGAGGNTIYFGEGSWLTVV.

J is TRBJ1-1 and V is TRBV3-1 (or the pseudogene TRBV3-2); D call uncertain. V lost 3 bases and J 1 base, leaving 12 bases between the germline ends. Germline CDR1 is LGHDT and CDR2 is YNNKEL (reference sequence). The CDR3 is made up of 15 amino acids. CDR3 sequence: CASSQTGGGNTEAFF. CDR3 coding DNA: TGTGCCAGCAGCCAGACGGGTGGTGGGAACACTGAAGCTTTCTTT.

This sequence joins TRBV13 and TRBJ2-3, with 7 bases lining up with TRBD1. The CDR3 is 17 residues long. In germline, CDR1 is PRHDT, CDR2 FYEKMQ (reference sequence). The J segment lost 1 base and the V segment lost 4 bases, leaving 11 bases of the junction unmatched. CDR3 in amino acids: CASSSLKGAQGTDTQYF. CDR3 in DNA: TGTGCCAGCAGCTCGCTTAAGGGGGCGCAGGGCACAGATACGCAGTATTTT.

The chain recombines TRBV14 with TRBJ1-1; D remains unclear. Deletions cut 3 bases from V and 5 bases from J, with 13 bases between. Per the germline V gene, CDR1 is SGHDN and CDR2 is FVKESK. The CDR3 consists of 14 residues. The CDR3, as DNA: TGTGCCAGCAGCCAGACACGGCGTACGACTGAAGCTTTCTTT. Encoded protein: CASSQTRRTTEAFF.

The chain links TRBV12-3 or TRBV12-4 to TRBJ1-2; 7 bases line up with TRBD1. CDR3 size: 13 residues. The J segment lost 4 bases and the V segment lost 6 bases, leaving 5 bases of the junction unmatched. DNA for the CDR3: TGTGCCAGCAGACACGACAGGGCCTATGGCTACACCTTC. This sequence encodes CASRHDRAYGYTF.

The CDR3 region is CASSPTSGRAEQYF. The CDR3 region has the DNA TGTGCCAGCAGTCCGACTAGCGGGAGGGCGGAGCAGTACTTC. The V call is TRBV6-6, the J call TRBJ2-7, with TRBD2 identical over 14 bases. Germline V lookup: CDR1 MNHNY, CDR2 SVGAGI (reference sequence). The CDR3 spans 14 residues. Trimming took 5 bases from V and 7 from J; bases not matched to a gene: 4.

The rearrangement links TRBV19 to TRBJ2-3, with D perhaps matching TRBD1 or TRBD2 (6 bases each). This CDR3 is 15 amino acids long. The V end was cut by 5 bases, the J end by 2 bases, with 14 bases between. Germline V gives CDR1 LNHDA, CDR2 SQIVND (reference sequence). This CDR3 is CASSELGGFTDTQYF. DNA of the CDR3: TGTGCCAGTAGTGAACTGGGGGGCTTCACAGATACGCAGTATTTT.

V gene TRBV19 combines with J gene TRBJ2-1; the D gene is possibly TRBD2 (6 bases). Germline CDR1 reads LNHDA; CDR2 reads SQIVND (reference sequence). This CDR3 region has 15 residues. The V gene lost 7 bases and the J gene lost 6 bases, with 19 bases spanning the gap. The CDR3 nucleotides are TGTGCCAGTACCTCGACCCGGGGGATCCGCAATGAGCAGTTCTTC. The encoded protein is CASTSTRGIRNEQFF.

This clone was counted between two and nine times. The CDR3 coding sequence is TGCGCCAGCACCCCAGATTCCCCCGGACAGGTAATAACCTACGAGCAGTACTTC. Its protein is CASTPDSPGQVITYEQYF. The genes are TRBV5-1 and TRBJ2-7; 7 positions match TRBD1. The CDR3 consists of 18 residues. Per germline, CDR1 SGHRS and CDR2 YFSETQ. J lost 2 bases, V lost 6 bases, and 20 bases had no gene match.

The gene calls are TRBV7-9 and TRBJ1-1; D is perhaps TRBD1 (6 bases). Germline V gene sequence: CDR1 SEHNR, CDR2 FQNEAQ (reference sequence). This CDR3 region has 16 residues. With 4 bases removed from V and 4 bases from J, the gap between germline ends came to 19 bases. The chain's CDR3 is CASSSRWQGRSTEAFF. The CDR3 bases are TGTGCCAGCAGCTCGAGGTGGCAGGGGCGTAGCACTGAAGCTTTCTTT.

This clone was observed a handful of times. The V call is TRBV7-2, the J call TRBJ1-2; TRBD1 agrees at 8 bases. Germline-derived CDR1 and CDR2 are SGHTA and FQGNSA. V gave up 5 bases and J gave up 4 bases; unmatched junction bases: 9. The CDR3 contains 15 residues. The DNA for the CDR3 is TGTGCCAGCAGCGCGCACAGGGGGGCTGGCTATGGCTACACCTTC. Its translation: CASSAHRGAGYGYTF.

The rearrangement uses TRBV9 and TRBJ2-7; 7 bases are a match to TRBD2. The CDR3 is 15 residues long. V trimming: 3 bases; J trimming: 3 bases; junction bases outside the gene matches: 9. From germline, CDR1 is SGDLS and CDR2 YYNGEE. In DNA, the CDR3 is TGTGCCAGCAGCGCTGGGGGACTATCCCGCTACGAGCAGTACTTC. As protein: CASSAGGLSRYEQYF.